This T cell receptor (beta chain) was sequenced during a study of blood T cells in healthy people across ages. Donors each provided 7.5 to 10 milliliters of peripheral blood. RNA extraction gave at least 5.5 micrograms of total RNA per sample. A second PCR of about 7 to 12 cycles used a sample-barcoded 5' primer and a J-beta primer mix. Each cDNA was tagged by a template-switch adaptor containing 12 random nucleotides. TCRdb redid the calling of the 5' RACE reads with MiXCR, one entry per CDR3 protein. In the table there are approximately 1,000,000 distinct CDR3 sequences, 40% to 55% of which are singletons. This clonotype showed up just a few times. This CDR3 spans 13 amino acids. The germline CDR1 and CDR2 sequences are DFQATT and SNEGSKA (reference sequence). V shed 3 bases and J shed 5 bases, with 13 bases lying between them.

Sequencing used blood. The rearrangement uses TRBV20-1 and TRBJ1-2, with TRBD1 as a possible D gene (5 bases). The sequence derives from a woman aged 55-75 years in good health. The CDR3 bases are TGCAGTGCTAGCCGGGACTCACTATATGGCTACACCTTC. It encodes CSASRDSLYGYTF.